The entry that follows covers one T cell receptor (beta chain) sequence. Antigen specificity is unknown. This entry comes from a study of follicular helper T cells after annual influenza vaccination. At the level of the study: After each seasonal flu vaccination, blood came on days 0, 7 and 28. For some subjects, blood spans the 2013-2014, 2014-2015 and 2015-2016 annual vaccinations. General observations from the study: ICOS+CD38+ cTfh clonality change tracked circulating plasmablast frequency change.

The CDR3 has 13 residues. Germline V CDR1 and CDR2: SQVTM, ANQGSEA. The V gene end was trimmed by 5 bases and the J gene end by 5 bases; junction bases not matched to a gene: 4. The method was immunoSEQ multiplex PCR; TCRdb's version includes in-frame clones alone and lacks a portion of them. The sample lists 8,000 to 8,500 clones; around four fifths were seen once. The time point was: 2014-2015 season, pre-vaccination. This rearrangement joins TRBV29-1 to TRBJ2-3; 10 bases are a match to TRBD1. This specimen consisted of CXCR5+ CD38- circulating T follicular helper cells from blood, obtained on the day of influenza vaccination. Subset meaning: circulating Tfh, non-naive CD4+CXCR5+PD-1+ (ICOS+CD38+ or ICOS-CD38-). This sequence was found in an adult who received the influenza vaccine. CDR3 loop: CSVKGQGVDTQYF. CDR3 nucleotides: TGCAGCGTTAAAGGACAGGGGGTAGATACGCAGTATTTT.